This TCR beta chain was observed in a study of blood T cell repertoires in COVID-19. Across the study: Samples came from the United States, Italy and Spain, spanning acute and convalescent COVID-19. PBMCs, B-cell-depleted T cells, or T cells provided the cDNA or gDNA that made up the material.

The CDR3 loop spans 14 amino acids. Germline assignment: CDR1 MNHEY and CDR2 SVGAGI. V dropped 4 bases and J dropped 1 base, with 11 bases sitting between them. Original handling: Reference gene primers were amplified, and this amplification served to estimate nucleated cell counts. The table came from immunoSEQ multiplex PCR; TCRdb's copy has only in-frame clones and leaves some out. V and J calls and clone size are those listed in that table; D and trimming were worked out from the DNA. The profile shows roughly 120,000 clones, roughly 80% of them singletons. The chain uses TRBV6-5 and TRBJ2-7, with TRBD1 as a possible D gene (5 bases). The sample consisted of peripheral blood. The origin of this receptor is a human donor in a cohort sampled during active or convalescent COVID-19. The CDR3 region is CASSFVSGSYEQYF. CDR3 DNA sequence: TGTGCCAGCAGTTTCGTTTCAGGGTCCTACGAGCAGTACTTC.